This record covers a single TCR beta chain. Libraries were prepared by immunoSEQ multiplex PCR; TCRdb keeps only in-frame clonotypes and omits some of them. The data contain roughly 41,000 clones, 75% to 85% of them singletons. The data derive from a study of STAT5B mutations in CD4+ large granular lymphocyte leukemia. Per germline, CDR1 LGHNA and CDR2 YNFKEQ. The CDR3 totals 16 residues. The V gene lost 1 base and the J gene lost 5 bases, with 16 bases spanning the gap. This chain uses TRBV4-2 with TRBJ2-3; weak D call: TRBD1 (6 bases). The TCR comes from a human donor in good health. The sample comprised CD4+ T cells from blood buffy coats. CDR3 residues: CASSQGPPTGKDTQYF. The DNA for the CDR3 is TGTGCCAGCAGCCAAGGGCCCCCAACAGGGAAAGATACGCAGTATTTT.